This T cell receptor (beta chain) emerged from a study of CD8+ T cells in alopecia areata. CDR3 length equals 12 residues. V shed 6 bases, J shed 7 bases, and the junction held 6 bases outside the gene matches. In germline, CDR1 is SQVTM, CDR2 ANQGSEA. Sequencing templates came from extracted RNA that was reverse transcribed into cDNA. The protocol was immunoSEQ multiplex PCR, while the TCRdb copy is restricted to in-frame clones and leaves out a portion. The repertoire holds about 180,000 clones, with around 49% as singletons. A few counts support this clone. The antigen remains unidentified. The treatment was: oral pan-JAK inhibitor, 5-10 mg twice daily. The study team obtained lesional scalp punch biopsies and peripheral blood from alopecia areata patients. Study-level points and caveats: Scalp sequencing captures resident alphabeta T cells of normal skin too. Scalp lesions, especially in alopecia totalis/universalis, had higher clonality than normal scalp.

The receptor comes from a human donor with alopecia areata. The sample consisted of CD8+ T cells sorted from blood, taken around week 52, from a patient treated with tofacitinib. The chain combines TRBV29-1 with TRBJ1-2; 9 bases line up with TRBD1. CDR3 protein: CSVTGGASGYTF. The DNA of the CDR3 is TGCAGCGTAACAGGGGGCGCGAGTGGCTACACCTTC.